These 16 T cell receptor beta chains share one sample of origin, sequenced in a study of blood T cell repertoires in COVID-19 (dated by TCRdb to about 2020). The library was produced with the immunoSEQ multiplex PCR assay. Not all clones reach the TCRdb copy of this immuneACCESS table, which keeps in-frame sequences only. Checked studies attribute under half of the gap to unresolved V genes and leave the rest unexplained. The sample table shows some 130,000 clones, and approximately 89% are seen once. About a tenth of the sample is in the top ten clones. Sequencing was performed on peripheral blood. The receptor source for this set is a man aged 50-60 years with acute or convalescent COVID-19.

The chain couples TRBV5-1 to TRBJ1-1; D is perhaps TRBD1 (6 bases). The CDR3 contains 15 residues. The germline CDR1 and CDR2 sequences are SGHRS and YFSETQ. V was shortened by 4 bases and J by 1 base, with 14 bases between the two germline ends. In nucleotides, the CDR3 is TGCGCCAGCAGCGATCGGACAGAACAGAACACTGAAGCTTTCTTT. As protein: CASSDRTEQNTEAFF.

This clone was picked up one time. V and J are TRBV28 and TRBJ2-7; 9 bases map to TRBD1. V shed 6 bases and J 3 bases; nucleotides not matched to a gene: 9. Germline V gene data show CDR1 as MDHEN and CDR2 as SYDVKM. The CDR3 spans 15 residues. CDR3 sequence: CASRATGTGLYEQYF. DNA for the CDR3: TGTGCCAGCAGAGCGACCGGGACAGGGCTCTACGAGCAGTACTTC.

V and J are TRBV7-9 and TRBJ1-1; weak D call: TRBD1 (5 bases). The CDR3 is 13 amino acids. The V gene lost 8 bases and the J gene lost 10 bases, with 20 bases spanning the gap. Germline lookup yields CDR1 SEHNR and CDR2 FQNEAQ (reference sequence). The CDR3 protein is CASSAREGIAAFF. In DNA, the CDR3 is TGTGCCAGCTCGGCGAGGGAGGGGATAGCAGCTTTCTTT.

The chain recombines TRBV30 with TRBJ1-1; TRBD1 agrees at 8 bases. The V gene's germline CDR1 is GTSNPN and CDR2 SVGIG (reference sequence). Trimming at V came to 3 bases and at J to 6 bases, leaving 12 bases not matched to a gene. This CDR3 has 15 residues. DNA of the CDR3: TGTGCCTGGAGAAGAACCGGGACAGGATATTCTGAAGCTTTCTTT. Protein product: CAWRRTGTGYSEAFF. The full variable domain, completed using reference TRBV30 and TRBJ1-1, is SQTIHQWPATLVQPVGSPLSLECTVEGTSNPNLYWYRQAAGRGLQLLFYSVGIGQISSEVPQNLSASRPQDRQFILSSKKLLLSDSGFYLCAWRRTGTGYSEAFFGQGTRLTVV.

This chain joins TRBV11-3 and TRBJ2-2; D is unresolved. Germline CDR1 and CDR2: SGHNT and YENEEA. The ends were cut back, 1 base at V and 5 bases at J, with 14 bases in the middle. This CDR3 is 16 amino acids long. The CDR3 bases are TGTGCCAGCAGCTTAGGTGGGCTCTCTTTTACCGGGGAGCTGTTTTTT. Translation: CASSLGGLSFTGELFF.

The rearrangement joins TRBV15 to TRBJ1-2; tentatively, D is TRBD1 (5 bases). Looked up from germline, CDR1 is LNHNV and CDR2 is YYDKDF (reference sequence). V was clipped by 1 base and J by 0 bases, with 15 bases between them. CDR3 length equals 17 residues. DNA for the CDR3: TGTGCCACCAGCAGAGGTGGTTCGGCAGGGCCTAACTATGGCTACACCTTC. Translation: CATSRGGSAGPNYGYTF.

The V and J genes are TRBV7-2 and TRBJ2-3; no clear D gene. Trimming took off 5 bases at V and 0 bases at J, with 6 bases between the two ends. The CDR3 spans 13 residues. Per germline, CDR1 SGHTA and CDR2 FQGNSA. CDR3 DNA sequence: TGTGCCAGCAGCCGTTCTAGCACAGATACGCAGTATTTT. Translated, it gives CASSRSSTDTQYF.

This clone was seen a few times. The genes are TRBV29-1 and TRBJ2-5; 7 positions agree with TRBD1. The V gene's germline CDR1 is SQVTM and CDR2 ANQGSEA. The CDR3 is 11 amino acids. Losses at the gene ends were 5 bases for V and 13 bases for J; bases not matched to a gene: 10. The DNA of the CDR3 is TGCAGCGTTACACAGGGGATGGTGCGGTACTTC. Translation gives CSVTQGMVRYF.

V usage is TRBV4-1 and J usage is TRBJ2-5; 7 bases fit TRBD2. The CDR3 is 17 amino acids. V was pared by 0 bases and J by 6 bases, with 13 bases of the junction left unmatched. Germline CDR1 MGHRA, CDR2 YSYEKL. The CDR3 loop is CASSQEGWGGDAKTQYF. In nucleotides, the CDR3 is TGCGCCAGCAGCCAAGAGGGCTGGGGGGGGGATGCAAAGACCCAGTACTTC.

Here the CDR3 reads CASSESGTSGYSSSYNEQFF. CDR3 DNA sequence: TGTGCCAGCAGTGAGAGTGGGACTAGCGGATACTCGAGCTCCTACAATGAGCAGTTCTTC. The chain links TRBV2 to TRBJ2-1; 11 bases line up with TRBD2. The CDR3 has 20 amino acids. Germline-derived CDR1 and CDR2 are SNHLY and FYNNEI. Trimming at V came to 3 bases and at J to 0 bases, leaving 13 bases not matched to a gene.

V gene TRBV5-4 combines with J gene TRBJ1-4; 8 bases line up with TRBD1. Trimming cost V 1 base and J 1 base; bases outside gene matches: 6. The CDR3 covers 17 residues. Germline V gene lookup returns CDR1 SGHNT and CDR2 YYREEE (reference sequence). The CDR3: CASSLRPGQGTNEKLFF. Here the CDR3 DNA reads TGTGCCAGCAGCTTGCGACCCGGACAGGGAACTAATGAAAAACTGTTTTTT.

V is TRBV28 and J is TRBJ1-2, with 7 bases aligning to TRBD1. With 6 bases clipped from V and 0 bases from J, the junction kept 7 bases outside the gene matches. Per the germline V gene, CDR1 is MDHEN and CDR2 is SYDVKM. The CDR3 runs 15 residues. The CDR3 DNA reads TGTGCCAGCAGCTCCCGACAGGGTTCTAACTATGGCTACACCTTC. It encodes CASSSRQGSNYGYTF.

The V and J genes are TRBV15 and TRBJ2-5, with D possibly being TRBD2 (6 bases). Germline V CDR1 and CDR2: LNHNV, YYDKDF (reference sequence). Trimming took 1 base from V and 3 from J, leaving 15 bases between them. The length of the CDR3 is 16 residues. CDR3 nucleotides: TGTGCCACCAGCAGAGGCTCCTTAACGGGAGAAGAGACCCAGTACTTC. It encodes CATSRGSLTGEETQYF.

This clone showed up just once. The chain carries TRBV5-1 and TRBJ2-5, with D maybe TRBD1 (5 bases). Trimming removed 0 bases at V and 9 bases at J, with 18 bases between. Germline V CDR1 and CDR2: SGHRS, YFSETQ. This CDR3 comprises 15 residues. The CDR3 nucleotides are TGCGCCAGCAGCTTGGTAACCGGAGCCCAGGGTGCCCAGTACTTC. The encoded protein is CASSLVTGAQGAQYF.

The CDR3 sequence is CASSRRTGRYNEQFF. CDR3 coding DNA: TGTGCCAGCAGCCGACGGACAGGCCGCTACAATGAGCAGTTCTTC. This chain uses TRBV9 with TRBJ2-1, with TRBD1 identical over 7 bases. This CDR3 region has 15 residues. V shed 4 bases and J 3 bases; nucleotides not matched to a gene: 7. Looked up from germline, CDR1 is SGDLS and CDR2 is YYNGEE. Full variable domain (outside the CDR3, taken from reference TRBV9 and TRBJ2-1): DSGVTQTPKHLITATGQRVTLRCSPRSGDLSVYWYQQSLDQGLQFLIQYYNGEERAKGNILERFSAQQFPDLHSELNLSSLELGDSALYFCASSRRTGRYNEQFFGPGTRLTVL.

Note on this clone: The CDR3 ends on some other residue instead of the conserved phenylalanine or tryptophan, so this is likely a read error. The limits of the CDR3 on the DNA are not certain, so only TCRdb's listed CDR3 is given. This sequence joins TRBV6-1 and TRBJ1-5. The CDR3 is made up of 16 amino acids, end residues included. Germline CDR1 and CDR2: MNHNS and SASEGT. The chain's CDR3 is CASSDGVQPVPIISGP.